These T cell receptor beta chains were read from a single sample in a study of OX40 agonist ivuxolimab in advanced cancers. Clones were sequenced by immunoSEQ multiplex PCR, and TCRdb holds only the in-frame ones, with some missing. This sample has 65,000 to 70,000 clones, with just over 90% found just once. This specimen was CD4+ or CD8+ T cells sorted from blood, taken in a trial of the OX40 agonist ivuxolimab. The receptor set was obtained from an adult with an advanced solid tumor such as melanoma, head and neck, liver or kidney cancer. CDR3s include the opening cysteine and the closing phenylalanine or tryptophan. A D gene is named only where the DNA matches it firmly. Clone sizes are given selectively: once, few, many, or a class where the clone is expanded.

d_gene	j_gene	v_gene	abundance	CDR3aa	CDR3nt
.	TRBJ1-5	TRBV5-3	.	CARSQLPLGGNQPQHF	TGTGCCAGAAGCCAACTCCCCTTGGGGGGCAATCAGCCCCAGCATTTT
TRBD1	TRBJ2-3	TRBV5-1	.	CASSTGGWSDTQYF	TGCGCCAGCAGTACAGGGGGTTGGTCAGATACGCAGTATTTT
TRBD2	TRBJ2-1	TRBV7-9	.	CASSRSGLAGGWQFF	TGTGCCAGCAGCCGCTCGGGACTAGCGGGAGGATGGCAGTTCTTC
.	TRBJ2-3	TRBV30	.	CAWSVATDTQYF	TGTGCCTGGAGTGTTGCTACAGATACGCAGTATTTT
TRBD1	TRBJ1-1	TRBV5-1	.	CASSPRQGLNTEAFF	TGCGCCAGCAGCCCCAGACAGGGCCTGAACACTGAAGCTTTCTTT
.	TRBJ1-1	TRBV7-9	.	CASSSLRQLNTEAFF	TGTGCCAGCAGCTCCCTCCGACAGTTGAACACTGAAGCTTTCTTT
.	TRBJ1-3	TRBV18	.	CASSPPGTVTGNTIYF	TGTGCCAGCTCACCACCCGGGACGGTGACTGGAAACACCATATATTTT
.	TRBJ1-1	TRBV5-1	.	CASSLVAGLGTEAFF	TGCGCCAGCAGCTTGGTAGCAGGGTTGGGCACTGAAGCTTTCTTT
TRBD1	TRBJ2-2	TRBV11-3	.	CASSSRAGGTGELFF	TGTGCCAGCAGCAGTCGGGCAGGGGGCACCGGGGAGCTGTTTTTT
.	TRBJ2-1	TRBV2	.	CASRVGPGKLVDEQFF	TGTGCCAGCAGAGTTGGACCGGGAAAGCTTGTCGATGAGCAGTTCTTC
TRBD1	TRBJ1-1	TRBV2	.	CASSEYWDRDSNTEAFF	TGTGCCAGCAGTGAATATTGGGACAGGGATTCCAACACTGAAGCTTTCTTT
.	TRBJ1-5	TRBV19	.	CASSSNLGQLNQPQHF	TGTGCCAGTAGTTCCAACCTCGGACAGTTAAATCAGCCCCAGCATTTT
.	TRBJ1-2	TRBV2	.	CASSDARTENAYTF	TGTGCCAGCAGTGATGCACGGACGGAGAACGCTTACACCTTC
TRBD2	TRBJ2-3	TRBV5-1	.	CASRPLAGDTDTQYF	TGCGCCAGCAGACCTCTAGCGGGAGACACAGATACGCAGTATTTT
.	TRBJ1-2	TRBV11-2	few	CASVSFRGRDYGYTF	TGTGCCAGCGTCTCATTCAGGGGTCGGGACTATGGCTACACCTTC
.	TRBJ1-5	TRBV27	.	CASSPSHGAGYGPQHF	TGTGCCAGCAGTCCCTCACATGGGGCAGGGTACGGGCCCCAGCATTTT
.	TRBJ1-4	TRBV6-6	.	CASRSYGANQGLFF	TGTGCCAGCAGAAGTTATGGGGCCAATCAGGGGCTGTTTTTT
TRBD1	TRBJ1-1	TRBV19	.	CASSVPRTGGNTEAFF	TGTGCCAGTAGTGTACCTCGGACAGGGGGGAACACTGAAGCTTTCTTT
.	TRBJ1-6	TRBV19	.	CASSAHKSSYNSPLHF	TGTGCCAGTAGTGCACACAAGAGCTCCTATAATTCACCCCTCCACTTT
.	TRBJ2-3	TRBV15	.	CATSRDRGYTDTQYF	TGTGCCACCAGCAGAGACAGGGGCTACACAGATACGCAGTATTTT
.	TRBJ1-4	TRBV15	.	CATSRFDSSNEKLFF	TGTGCCACCAGCAGATTCGACAGCTCTAATGAAAAACTGTTTTTT
.	TRBJ1-3	TRBV11-2	.	CASSLERTSSGNTIYF	TGTGCCAGCAGCTTAGAAAGGACAAGCTCTGGAAACACCATATATTTT
TRBD1	TRBJ1-2	TRBV30	.	CAWSLNRGHGYTF	TGTGCCTGGAGCTTAAACAGGGGGCATGGCTACACCTTC
.	TRBJ1-5	TRBV2	.	CASSEDVGGNQPQHF	TGTGCCAGCAGTGAAGATGTCGGGGGCAATCAGCCCCAGCATTTT
.	TRBJ2-5	TRBV6-6	.	CASSPGTQIYGETQYF	TGTGCCAGCAGTCCCGGGACTCAAATCTATGGGGAGACCCAGTACTTC
.	TRBJ1-4	TRBV10-3	.	CAISDTVATNEKLFF	TGTGCCATCAGTGATACCGTAGCAACTAATGAAAAACTGTTTTTT
TRBD2	TRBJ2-1	TRBV23-1	.	CASSQHRYLAGGNSREQFF	TGCGCCAGCAGTCAACACAGATACCTAGCGGGCGGCAATTCCCGGGAGCAGTTCTTC
TRBD1	TRBJ2-1	TRBV9	.	CASSSRTGRYNEQFF	TGTGCCAGCAGCAGTCGGACAGGGCGGTACAATGAGCAGTTCTTC
TRBD1	TRBJ2-1	TRBV6-5	.	CASSPGQGYNEQFF	TGTGCCAGCAGTCCGGGACAGGGCTACAATGAGCAGTTCTTC
TRBD1	TRBJ1-5	TRBV27	.	CASRNRGQGQPQHF	TGTGCCAGCAGGAACAGGGGGCAAGGTCAGCCCCAGCATTTT
TRBD2	TRBJ2-6	TRBV25-1	.	CASYDTGGSGANVLTF	TGTGCCAGCTACGATACCGGGGGGTCTGGGGCCAACGTCCTGACTTTC
TRBD1	TRBJ1-2	TRBV5-4	once	CASSLDPTRGAWGGYTF	TGTGCCAGCAGCTTGGACCCAACCAGGGGGGCCTGGGGTGGCTACACCTTC
.	TRBJ2-7	TRBV6-6	.	CASTRGGSGYEQYF	TGTGCCAGCACTAGGGGGGGAAGCGGCTACGAGCAGTACTTC
TRBD2	TRBJ2-2	TRBV9	.	CASSVDGRIMYGELFF	TGTGCCAGCAGCGTAGACGGGAGGATTATGTACGGGGAGCTGTTTTTT
.	TRBJ2-1	TRBV7-3	.	CASSLMGDTSRNEQFF	TGTGCCAGCAGCTTAATGGGGGACACATCTAGAAATGAGCAGTTCTTC
TRBD2	TRBJ2-2	TRBV4-2	.	CASSQTSGKYTGELFF	TGTGCCAGCAGCCAGACTAGCGGGAAGTACACCGGGGAGCTGTTTTTT
.	TRBJ2-3	TRBV4-1	.	CASSQGGGTDTQYF	TGCGCCAGCAGCCAAGGGGGGGGCACAGATACGCAGTATTTT
.	TRBJ1-2	TRBV6-5	.	CASSYKQGWNYGYTF	TGTGCCAGCAGTTACAAGCAGGGTTGGAACTATGGCTACACCTTC
TRBD1	TRBJ1-1	TRBV6-5	.	CASSYLGAGGFTEAFF	TGTGCCAGCAGTTACTTGGGGGCAGGGGGCTTTACTGAAGCTTTCTTT
TRBD1	TRBJ2-5	TRBV11-2	.	CASTNSPGQQETQYF	TGTGCCAGCACCAACTCCCCGGGACAGCAAGAGACCCAGTACTTC